These 16 T cell receptor beta chains share one sample of origin, sequenced in a study of tumor-infiltrating lymphocytes in oesophageal squamous cell carcinoma. MiXCR, applied by TCRdb to the PCR reads, yields one record per CDR3 protein. The sample lists roughly 13,000 distinct CDR3 sequences, roughly half seen once, with 14% in the top ten. Sequencing was done on a sample of normal esophageal tissue next to the tumor. Every receptor here comes from a male donor with esophageal squamous cell carcinoma.

The chain links TRBV7-2 to TRBJ1-1; the D is unclear. The germline V gene has CDR1 SGHTA and CDR2 FQGNSA. The CDR3 spans 14 residues. The V and J ends lost 2 bases and 0 bases respectively, with 7 bases between them. The CDR3 bases are TGTGCCAGCAGCTTACACAGCATGAACACTGAAGCTTTCTTT. It yields the protein CASSLHSMNTEAFF.

This clonotype came up a few times. The DNA for the CDR3 is TGTGCCAGCAGCCCACAGGGCTCTGGGGCCAACGTCCTGACTTTC. It yields the protein CASSPQGSGANVLTF. The V and J genes are TRBV7-2 and TRBJ2-6; tentative D call: TRBD1 (6 bases). V lost 5 bases, J lost 0 bases, and 8 bases lay in between. The CDR3 spans 15 residues. The V gene's germline CDR1 is SGHTA and CDR2 FQGNSA. The variable domain in full, with the rest retrieved from reference TRBV7-2 and TRBJ2-6, is GAGVSQSPSNKVTEKGKDVELRCDPISGHTALYWYRQSLGQGLEFLIYFQGNSAPDKSGLPSDRFSAERTGGSVSTLTIQRTQQEDSAVYLCASSPQGSGANVLTFGAGSRLTVL.

The V gene is TRBV6-9, the J gene TRBJ2-4, with TRBD2 identical over 8 bases. The end of the DNA is better explained by TRBJ2-7, so the J call may be wrong. CDR3 length equals 15 residues. Looked up from germline, CDR1 is MNHGY and CDR2 is SVAAGI. The CDR3 DNA is TGTGCCAGCAGTATTGTCAGCGGGAGTAGCTACGAGCAGTACTTC. This sequence encodes CASSIVSGSSYEQYF.

As regards this clonotype: An end of the junction does not agree with germline; a read error may underlie this. The genes are TRBV6-1 and TRBJ2-3, with TRBD2 identical over 10 bases. CDR3 length: 15 amino acids. Germline assignment: CDR1 MNHNS and CDR2 SASEGT. CDR3 amino acids: CASSEGLADTDTQYF. CDR3 nucleotide sequence: TGTGCCAGCAGCGAAGGACTAGCGGACACAGATACGCAGTATTTT.

The chain recombines TRBV11-2 with TRBJ2-3; TRBD2 matches at 10 bases. V gave up 2 bases and J gave up 0 bases; unmatched junction bases: 2. The CDR3 extends over 16 amino acids. The germline V gene has CDR1 SGHAT and CDR2 FQNNGV. The CDR3 coding sequence is TGTGCCAGCAGCTTAATAGCGGGGGGCAGCACAGATACGCAGTATTTT. It codes for CASSLIAGGSTDTQYF.

This clonotype was detected ten times or more. A much larger clone lies a single base off, so this may be a read error. The chain employs TRBV7-6 and TRBJ2-7; tentative D call: TRBD1 (5 bases). V lost 5 bases and J lost 7, with 12 bases in between. Germline values: CDR1 SGHVS, CDR2 FNYEAQ. CDR3 length: 12 amino acids. The CDR3 DNA follows: TGTGCCAGCAGCGACGGACACAATGAGCAGTACTTC. Its translation is CASSDGHNEQYF.

The chain uses TRBV7-3 and TRBJ2-1; no clear D gene. The J call may be incorrect, as the DNA end agrees better with TRBJ2-7. CDR3 length: 14 residues. Germline V gene lookup returns CDR1 SGHTA and CDR2 FQGTGA. This CDR3 is CASSLATVYHEQYF. The CDR3 DNA reads TGTGCCAGCAGCTTAGCCACTGTATACCACGAGCAGTACTTC.

V gene TRBV7-3 combines with J gene TRBJ2-2; D gene uncertain. The CDR3 is 11 residues long. Germline loops: CDR1 SGHTA, CDR2 FQGTGA. V lost 8 bases and J lost 7, with 8 bases in between. The CDR3 sequence: CASGLGGELFF. Written as DNA, the CDR3 is TGTGCCAGCGGATTGGGCGGGGAGCTGTTTTTT. The whole variable domain, remainder taken from reference TRBV7-3 and TRBJ2-2, is GAGVSQTPSNKVTEKGKYVELRCDPISGHTALYWYRQSLGQGPEFLIYFQGTGAADDSGLPNDRFFAVRPEGSVSTLKIQRTERGDSAVYLCASGLGGELFFGEGSRLTVL.

This clonotype showed up just a few times. The chain joins TRBV20-1 to TRBJ2-3; TRBD1 matches at 7 bases. This CDR3 comprises 16 residues. V trimming: 0 bases; J trimming: 0 bases; junction bases outside the gene matches: 6. Germline V gene sequence: CDR1 DFQATT, CDR2 SNEGSKA (reference sequence). The CDR3 DNA reads TGCAGTGCTAGAGACCTACAGGGGTCTAGCACAGATACGCAGTATTTT. Translating it yields CSARDLQGSSTDTQYF.

Of note for this clonotype: A read error may account for a junction end that differs from germline. This rearrangement joins TRBV5-3 to TRBJ2-1, with TRBD2 identical over 12 bases. TRBJ2-7 explains the end of the DNA better; the J call may be wrong. TRBV5-3 is flagged as an ORF with uncertain function. CDR3 length: 15 amino acids. Here the CDR3 DNA reads TGTGCCAGCAGCTTGGGACTAGCGGGTACCTACGAGCAGTACTTC. Protein sequence: CASSLGLAGTYEQYF.

Remarks on this clonotype: This CDR3 is missing its conserved last phenylalanine or tryptophan, likely due to a read error. Because the CDR3's place on the DNA is in doubt, the DNA is left out and the CDR3 is given as listed by TCRdb. The gene calls are TRBV7-9 and TRBJ2-7; the table's D gene call, TRBD2, was not cross checked with the DNA. Germline values: CDR1 SEHNR, CDR2 FQNEAQ (reference sequence). The CDR3 is 16 amino acids long, termini counted. The CDR3 loop is CASSLRGEAYGYTFGS.

This clonotype appeared a few times. One end of the junction varies from germline; a read error may be responsible. DNA of the CDR3: TGTGCCAGCAGCACAAGACAGGGGATCGACGAGCAGTACTTT. This codes for CASSTRQGIDEQYF. The chain employs TRBV7-2 and TRBJ1-6; 8 bases line up with TRBD1. The V gene's germline CDR1 is SGHTA and CDR2 FQGNSA. This CDR3 region has 14 residues. The full variable domain, completed using reference TRBV7-2 and TRBJ1-6, is GAGVSQSPSNKVTEKGKDVELRCDPISGHTALYWYRQSLGQGLEFLIYFQGNSAPDKSGLPSDRFSAERTGGSVSTLTIQRTQQEDSAVYLCASSTRQGIDEQYFGNGTRLTVT.

A word on this clonotype: The junction differs from germline at one of its ends, possibly a read error. The chain has TRBV7-9 and TRBJ2-1; 7 bases align to TRBD1. CDR3 length equals 15 residues. CDR1 is SEHNR and CDR2 is FQNEAQ in the germline V gene (reference sequence). The CDR3 bases are TGTGCCAGCAGGAGCCGAGGGACAGATAATTCACCCCTCCACTTC. Protein product: CASRSRGTDNSPLHF. The full variable domain, completed using reference TRBV7-9 and TRBJ2-1, is DTGVSQNPRHKITKRGQNVTFRCDPISEHNRLYWYRQTLGQGPEFLTYFQNEAQLEKSRLLSDRFSAERPKGSFSTLEIQRTEQGDSAMYLCASRSRGTDNSPLHFGPGTRLTVL.

There are many counts of this clonotype. The chain has TRBV7-6 and TRBJ2-3; TRBD2 agrees at 7 bases. There are 15 residues in the CDR3. V lost 1 base to trimming and J lost 2 bases; unmatched junction nucleotides: 3. Germline loops: CDR1 SGHVS, CDR2 FNYEAQ. CDR3 in DNA: TGTGCCAGCAGCTTAGGAGCGGGGTTCACAGATACGCAGTATTTT. Encoded protein: CASSLGAGFTDTQYF.

This clonotype was seen just once. The chain carries TRBV7-4 and TRBJ1-2, with 8 positions matching TRBD1. J gave up 4 bases and V 1 base, and 8 bases lay outside the gene matches. CDR1 and CDR2 (germline): SGHVT, SQSDAQ. The CDR3 sequence is 16 residues long. Here the CDR3 reads CASSLVRQGRLYGYTF. DNA of the CDR3: TGTGCCAGCAGCTTAGTTCGACAGGGGAGGCTCTATGGCTACACCTTC.

Worth noting for this clonotype: Given the absence of the conserved phenylalanine or tryptophan at the CDR3 end, a read error is likely. The limits of the CDR3 on the DNA are not certain, so only TCRdb's listed CDR3 is given. The chain carries TRBV7-2 and TRBJ2-3; TRBD2 reflects the table's D call only, with no check against the DNA. The CDR3 is 17 amino acids in total, end residues counted. Germline V gene sequence: CDR1 SGHTA, CDR2 FQGNSA. This CDR3 reads CASSFQRGTYNEQFFGP.